This TCR beta chain was documented in a study of CD8+CD57+ T cells in acquired aplastic anemia (dated by TCRdb to the late 2010s). With regard to the full study: A mean of roughly 3.2 ug of DNA, ranging from about 0.17 to 30 ug, was extracted from sorted CD4+ and CD8+ cells. CD8+CD57+ expansion was defined as frequency above the mean frequency observed in healthy subjects. The investigation overall reported the following: No significant difference in CD8+ Simpson's diversity was found between patients and healthy controls (P=0.060). Twenty-nine CD8+ CDR3 sequences were found to be shared between patients and controls, but these sequences appeared to be highly expressed in patients and within the immunodominant clones of the patients.

Patients chosen for sequencing had shown expansion of CD8+CD57+ cells by flow cytometry. Every patient had severe acquired aplastic anemia, diagnosed using the International Study of Aplastic Anemia and Agranulocytosis and Camitta criteria. At the time blood was sampled, none of the patients had received any therapy. The study deep-sequenced TCR repertoires of sorted CD4+ and CD8+ blood T cells from severe aplastic anemia patients and healthy subjects. Patients were enrolled in the USA under clinicaltrials.gov protocols 00001620, 01623167, 00001397, 00071045, 00081523 and 00961064. Ficoll-Paque density gradient centrifugation was used to isolate peripheral blood mononuclear cells. Before DNA extraction, CD4+ and CD8+ T cells were sorted by FACS or by magnetic beads. The germline V gene (reference sequence) yields DFQATT for CDR1 and SNEGSKA for CDR2. The CDR3 starts with the cysteine, ends with the phenylalanine, and has 13 residues. The retained sequence is limited to the CDR3, 39 bases, with the frame set at the first base. The V end loses 0 bases and the J end loses 3 bases, and a stretch of 9 bases separates them.

With respect to this clonotype: The clone's antigen remains unknown. No base-level quality is on record; no much larger clone is a single base apart.

TCR beta VDJ combination and CDR3 sequence profiling used genomic DNA as the template. An Illumina HiSeq 2000 was the platform used for TCR repertoire sequencing. In the paper's pipeline: Repertoires were assessed using TRBV/TRBJ rearrangement plots, CDR3 size and DJ length profiles, and Simpson's diversity index. The immunodominant clone was defined as the most abundant DNA sequence in deep sequencing data. CDR3 amino acid sequences were checked for sharing between subjects and were compared against published repertoires and the VDJdb database. Through fastp at Q25 and MiXCR, TCRdb rebuilt clones from the public reads, retaining in-frame beta chains. Each entry is one CDR3 protein sequence, shown with its most common DNA and genes. None of the V and J calls come from the authors' own analysis; TCRdb made them. Within this sample are about 160,000 distinct CDR3 sequences, with more than 45% of them counted one time only. The ten most abundant clones make up 2.5% to 3.5% of the sample.

The sequence links TRBV20-1 to TRBJ2-7; the D segment is perhaps TRBD1 or TRBD2, each sharing 5 matched bases. Sequenced input: sorted CD4+, CD8+, or CD8+CD57+ T cells (not recorded which) from PBMCs. The clonotype was recovered from a human donor with aplastic anemia. The CDR3 loop reads CSARDEGFYEQYF. Here is the DNA: TGCAGTGCTAGAGATGAGGGGTTCTACGAGCAGTACTTC.